This TCR beta chain was captured in a study of T cells in Graves' hyperthyroidism and ophthalmopathy. Lactation, pregnancy, other autoimmune disease or uncontrolled infection led to exclusion of patients. This clonotype was seen at least ten times. The TCR beta CDR3 regions underwent amplification using RNA transcripts as the source. The HTBI primer set drove a first-round RT-PCR of the TCR CDR3. TCRdb re-called the multiplex PCR reads through MiXCR, storing one row per CDR3 protein. This sample has approximately 590,000 distinct CDR3 sequences, with roughly 14% found just once. Sequencing was done on a sample of blood. The receptor comes from a woman aged 25 to 39 with Graves' hyperthyroidism.

The CDR3 loop is CASSLGAGGSNQPQHF. CDR3 coding DNA: TGTGCCAGCAGCTTAGGGGCAGGGGGTAGCAATCAGCCCCAGCATTTT. V and J are TRBV7-2 and TRBJ1-5; 7 bases align to TRBD1. After removal of 1 base from V and 0 bases from J, the junction contained 3 bases not matched to a gene. CDR3 length: 16 amino acids. CDR1 and CDR2 from the germline V gene are SGHTA and FQGNSA.